This TCR beta chain was documented in a study of chemoradiotherapy in HPV16-positive cancers. General study findings and limits: Candidate HPV-specific clones and E7-related TCR motifs grew in tumor during treatment. HPV-responsive T-cell expansion during chemoradiotherapy was linked to improved recurrence-free survival in HPV16-positive patients.

Repertoires were sampled repeatedly during chemoradiotherapy. The junction had 11 bases not matched to a gene; V was cut back by 7 bases and J by 4 bases. The CDR3 totals 15 residues. Germline loops: CDR1 SGHTA, CDR2 FQGNSA. Concerning this clone: Antigen specificity is unknown.

This table comes from immunoSEQ multiplex PCR, and its TCRdb copy is limited to in-frame clones, with some not included. This table holds around 7,200 clones, more than 60% found once. This material was acquired from a patient who underwent chemoradiotherapy. The rearrangement joins TRBV7-2 to TRBJ1-2, with TRBD1 matching over 8 bases. The origin of this receptor is a human donor with HPV-associated anogenital cancer. CDR3 in amino acids: CASINAGGVGYGYTF. The CDR3 coding sequence is TGTGCCAGCATCAACGCAGGGGGCGTGGGCTATGGCTACACCTTC.